This T cell receptor (beta chain) stems from a study of shared clonotypes between healthy human individuals. Study background: Aged between 18 and 49, the donors were two women and three men. The study used three CD4 naive, three CD4 memory, two CD8 naive and one CD8 memory plate per donor. Findings of the study overall: Shared clonotypes: about 5% naive CD4, roughly 4% naive CD8, roughly 2.4% memory CD4, more than 0.3% memory CD8.

Using immunoSEQ multiplex PCR, the repertoire was profiled, and TCRdb retains in-frame clones only, with some absent. The sample includes around 2,000,000 clones, around 95% of them seen just once. About this clone itself: What it binds is not known.

Per germline, CDR1 MGHDK and CDR2 SYGVNS. The CDR3 runs 11 residues. V shed 2 bases and J shed 15 bases, with 11 bases lying between them. The source of this sequence is a man younger than 30 in good health. Sequencing was performed on naive CD4+ T cells sorted from blood. The subset is: CD45RA+ positively selected. The chain couples TRBV25-1 to TRBJ1-5; no reliable D call. The CDR3 region is CASSEGPNWHF. The CDR3 DNA reads TGTGCCAGCAGTGAAGGCCCTAATTGGCATTTT.